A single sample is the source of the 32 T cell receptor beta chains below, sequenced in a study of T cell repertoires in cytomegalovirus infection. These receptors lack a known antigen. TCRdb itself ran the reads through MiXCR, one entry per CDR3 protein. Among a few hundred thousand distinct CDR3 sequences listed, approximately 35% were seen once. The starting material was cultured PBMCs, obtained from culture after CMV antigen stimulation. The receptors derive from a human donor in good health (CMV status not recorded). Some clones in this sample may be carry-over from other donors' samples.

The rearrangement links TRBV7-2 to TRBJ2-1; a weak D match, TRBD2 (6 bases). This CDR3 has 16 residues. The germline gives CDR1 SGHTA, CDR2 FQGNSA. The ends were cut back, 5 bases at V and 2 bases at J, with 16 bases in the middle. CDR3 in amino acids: CASSPAAGTTYNEQFF. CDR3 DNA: TGTGCCAGCAGCCCCGCGGCGGGGACCACCTACAATGAGCAGTTCTTC. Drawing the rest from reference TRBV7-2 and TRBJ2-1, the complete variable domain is GAGVSQSPSNKVTEKGKDVELRCDPISGHTALYWYRQSLGQGLEFLIYFQGNSAPDKSGLPSDRFSAERTGGSVSTLTIQRTQQEDSAVYLCASSPAAGTTYNEQFFGPGTRLTVL.

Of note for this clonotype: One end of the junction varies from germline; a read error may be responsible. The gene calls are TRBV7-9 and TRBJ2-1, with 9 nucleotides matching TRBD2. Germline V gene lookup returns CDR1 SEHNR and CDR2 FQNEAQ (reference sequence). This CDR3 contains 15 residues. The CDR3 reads CASSLAVAGDNEQFF. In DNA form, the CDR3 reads TGTGCCAGCAGCCTAGCAGTAGCGGGAGATAATGAGCAGTTCTTC.

In nucleotides, the CDR3 is TGTGCCAGCAGTTTGCAAGGGGGGTACCAAGAGACCCAGTACTTC. Its translation is CASSLQGGYQETQYF. The chain links TRBV6-2 or TRBV6-3 to TRBJ2-5, with D perhaps matching TRBD1 or TRBD2 (6 bases each). This CDR3 region has 15 residues. The germline V gene has CDR1 MNHEY and CDR2 SVGEGT. V shed 4 bases and J shed 0 bases, with 12 bases lying between them.

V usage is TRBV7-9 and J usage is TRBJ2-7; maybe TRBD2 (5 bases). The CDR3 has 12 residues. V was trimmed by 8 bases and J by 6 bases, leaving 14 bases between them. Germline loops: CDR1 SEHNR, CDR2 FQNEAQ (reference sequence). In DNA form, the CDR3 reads TGTGCCAGCTCCCGGGGTCCCAGCGAGCAGTACGTC. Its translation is CASSRGPSEQYV.

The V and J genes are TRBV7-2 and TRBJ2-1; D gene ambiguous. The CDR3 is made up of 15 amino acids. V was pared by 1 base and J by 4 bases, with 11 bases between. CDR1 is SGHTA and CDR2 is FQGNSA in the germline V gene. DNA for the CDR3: TGTGCCAGCAGCTTAGAGACTCTAGGGTACAATGAGCAGTTCTTC. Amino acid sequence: CASSLETLGYNEQFF.

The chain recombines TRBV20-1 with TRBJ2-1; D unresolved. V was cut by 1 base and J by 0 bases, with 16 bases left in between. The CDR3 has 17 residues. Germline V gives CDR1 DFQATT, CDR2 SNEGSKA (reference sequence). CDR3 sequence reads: CSARGDSISYSYNEQFF. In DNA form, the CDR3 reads TGCAGTGCTAGAGGAGACTCCATTTCTTACTCCTACAATGAGCAGTTCTTC.

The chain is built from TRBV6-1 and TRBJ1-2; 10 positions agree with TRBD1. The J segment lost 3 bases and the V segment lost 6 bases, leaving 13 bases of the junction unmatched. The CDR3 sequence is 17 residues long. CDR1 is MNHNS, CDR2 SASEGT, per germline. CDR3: CASSITPHGTGDYGYTF. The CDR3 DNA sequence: TGTGCCAGCAGCATCACCCCTCACGGGACAGGGGACTATGGCTACACCTTC.

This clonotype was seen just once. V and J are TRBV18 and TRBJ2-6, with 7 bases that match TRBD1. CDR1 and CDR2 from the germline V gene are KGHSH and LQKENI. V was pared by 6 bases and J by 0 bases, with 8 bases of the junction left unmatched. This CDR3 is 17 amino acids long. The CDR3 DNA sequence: TGTGCCAGCTCGTCCGGGACAGACACCTCTGGGGCCAACGTCCTGACTTTC. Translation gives CASSSGTDTSGANVLTF.

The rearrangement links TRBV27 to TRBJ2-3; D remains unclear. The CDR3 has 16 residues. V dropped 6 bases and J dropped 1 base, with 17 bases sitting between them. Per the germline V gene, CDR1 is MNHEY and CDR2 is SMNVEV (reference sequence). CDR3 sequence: CASSPNREWGTDTQYF. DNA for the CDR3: TGTGCCAGCAGCCCAAACAGAGAATGGGGCACAGATACGCAGTATTTT.

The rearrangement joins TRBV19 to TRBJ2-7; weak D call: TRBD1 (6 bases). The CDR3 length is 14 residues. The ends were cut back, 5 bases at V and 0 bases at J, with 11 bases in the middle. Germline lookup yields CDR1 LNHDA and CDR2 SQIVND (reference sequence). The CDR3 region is CASSQGTVSYEQYF. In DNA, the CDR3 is TGTGCCAGTAGTCAGGGGACGGTCTCCTACGAGCAGTACTTC.

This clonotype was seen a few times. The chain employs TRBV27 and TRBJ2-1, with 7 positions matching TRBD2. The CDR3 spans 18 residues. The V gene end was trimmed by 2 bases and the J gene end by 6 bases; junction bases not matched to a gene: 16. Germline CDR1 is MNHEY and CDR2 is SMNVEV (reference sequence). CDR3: CASSLNRGVAMNVNEQFF. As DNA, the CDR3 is TGTGCCAGCAGTTTAAACCGGGGGGTAGCAATGAACGTCAATGAGCAGTTCTTC.

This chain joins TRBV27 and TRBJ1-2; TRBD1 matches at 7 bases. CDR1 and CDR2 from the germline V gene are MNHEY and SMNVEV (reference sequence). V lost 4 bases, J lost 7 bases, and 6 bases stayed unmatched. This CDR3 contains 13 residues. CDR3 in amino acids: CASSSTGIFGYTF. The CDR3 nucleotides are TGTGCCAGCAGTTCGACAGGGATCTTTGGCTACACCTTC.

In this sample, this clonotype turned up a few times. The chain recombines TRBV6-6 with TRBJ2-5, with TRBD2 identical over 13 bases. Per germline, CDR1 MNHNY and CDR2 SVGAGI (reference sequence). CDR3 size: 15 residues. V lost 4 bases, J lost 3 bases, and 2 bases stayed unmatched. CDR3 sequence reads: CASSLGLAGEETQYF. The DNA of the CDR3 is TGTGCCAGCAGTTTAGGACTAGCGGGAGAAGAGACCCAGTACTTC.

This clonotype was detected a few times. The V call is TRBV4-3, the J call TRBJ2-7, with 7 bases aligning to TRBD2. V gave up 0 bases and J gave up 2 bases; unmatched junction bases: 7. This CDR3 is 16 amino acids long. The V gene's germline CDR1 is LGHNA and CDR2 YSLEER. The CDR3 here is CASSQESASGPYEQYF. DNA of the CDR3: TGCGCCAGCAGCCAAGAGTCGGCTAGCGGTCCCTACGAGCAGTACTTC.

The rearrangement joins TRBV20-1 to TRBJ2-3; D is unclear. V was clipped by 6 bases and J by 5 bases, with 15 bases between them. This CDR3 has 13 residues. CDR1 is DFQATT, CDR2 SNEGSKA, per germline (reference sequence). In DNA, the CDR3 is TGCAGTGCACCTCTTTGGGTGGGAGATACGCAGTATTTT. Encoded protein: CSAPLWVGDTQYF.

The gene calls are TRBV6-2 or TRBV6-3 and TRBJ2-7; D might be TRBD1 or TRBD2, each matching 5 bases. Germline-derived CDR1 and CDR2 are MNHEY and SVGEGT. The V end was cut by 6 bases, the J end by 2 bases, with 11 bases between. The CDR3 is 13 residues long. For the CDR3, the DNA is TGTGCCAGCAGATACGGGACCCCCTACGAGCAGTACGTC. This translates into CASRYGTPYEQYV.

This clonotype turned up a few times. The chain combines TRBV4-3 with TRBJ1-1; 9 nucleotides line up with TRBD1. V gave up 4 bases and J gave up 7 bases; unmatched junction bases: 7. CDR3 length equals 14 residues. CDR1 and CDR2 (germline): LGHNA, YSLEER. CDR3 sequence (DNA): TGCGCCAGCAGCCTCGACAGGGGGTATAGTGAAGCTTTCTTT. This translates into CASSLDRGYSEAFF.

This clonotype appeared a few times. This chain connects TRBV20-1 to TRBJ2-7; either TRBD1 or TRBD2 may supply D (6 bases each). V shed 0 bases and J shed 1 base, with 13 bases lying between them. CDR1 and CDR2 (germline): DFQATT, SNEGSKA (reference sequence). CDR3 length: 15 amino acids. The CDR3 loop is CSARDRGRLSYEQYF. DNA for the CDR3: TGCAGTGCTAGAGATAGGGGGAGGCTATCCTACGAGCAGTACTTC.

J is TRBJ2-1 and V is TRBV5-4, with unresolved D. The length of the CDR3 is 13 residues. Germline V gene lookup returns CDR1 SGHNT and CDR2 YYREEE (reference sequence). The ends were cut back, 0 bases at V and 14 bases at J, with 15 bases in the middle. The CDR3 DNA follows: TGTGCCAGCAGCTTGGCGGGCTTAGCTGGCAAGTTCTTC. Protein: CASSLAGLAGKFF.

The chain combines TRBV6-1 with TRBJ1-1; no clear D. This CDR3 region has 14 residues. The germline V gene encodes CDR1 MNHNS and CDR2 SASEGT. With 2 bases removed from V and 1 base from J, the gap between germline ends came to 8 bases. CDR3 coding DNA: TGTGCCAGCAGTGAACTCGACGGGAACACTGAAGCTTTCTTT. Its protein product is CASSELDGNTEAFF.

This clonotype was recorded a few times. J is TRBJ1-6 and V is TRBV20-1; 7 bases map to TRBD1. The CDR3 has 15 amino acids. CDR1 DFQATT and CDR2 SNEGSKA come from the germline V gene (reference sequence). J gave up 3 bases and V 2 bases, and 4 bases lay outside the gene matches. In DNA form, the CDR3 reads TGCAGTGCTAGACCCGGGACAGACTATAATTCACCCCTCCACTTT. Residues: CSARPGTDYNSPLHF.

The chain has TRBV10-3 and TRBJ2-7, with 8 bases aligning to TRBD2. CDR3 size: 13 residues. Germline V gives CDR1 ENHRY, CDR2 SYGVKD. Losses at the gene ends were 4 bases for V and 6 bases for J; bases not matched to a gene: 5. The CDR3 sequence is CAISVQRESEQYV. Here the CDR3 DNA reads TGTGCCATCAGTGTTCAGCGGGAGAGCGAGCAGTACGTC.

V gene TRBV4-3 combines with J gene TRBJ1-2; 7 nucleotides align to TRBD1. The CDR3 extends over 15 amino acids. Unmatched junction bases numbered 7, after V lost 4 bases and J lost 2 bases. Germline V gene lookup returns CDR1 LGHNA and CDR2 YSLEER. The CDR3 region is CASSLGGSFNYGYTF. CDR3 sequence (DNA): TGCGCCAGCAGCCTAGGGGGCTCTTTCAACTATGGCTACACCTTC.

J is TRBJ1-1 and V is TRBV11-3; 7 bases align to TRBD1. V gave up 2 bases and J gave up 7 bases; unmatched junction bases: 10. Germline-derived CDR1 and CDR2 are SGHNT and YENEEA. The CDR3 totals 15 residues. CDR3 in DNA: TGTGCCAGCAGCTTATTAGGCAGGGGGGCGGTTGAAGCTTTCTTT. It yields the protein CASSLLGRGAVEAFF. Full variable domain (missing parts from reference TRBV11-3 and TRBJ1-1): EAGVVQSPRYKIIEKKQPVAFWCNPISGHNTLYWYLQNLGQGPELLIRYENEEAVDDSQLPKDRFSAERLKGVDSTLKIQPAELGDSAVYLCASSLLGRGAVEAFFGQGTRLTVV.

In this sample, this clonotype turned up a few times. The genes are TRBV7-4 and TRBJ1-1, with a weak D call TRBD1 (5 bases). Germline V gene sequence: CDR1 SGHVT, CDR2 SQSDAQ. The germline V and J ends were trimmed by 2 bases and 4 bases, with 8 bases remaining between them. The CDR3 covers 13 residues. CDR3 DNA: TGTGCCAGCAGCTTATCAGGGCTCACTGAAGCTTTCTTT. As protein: CASSLSGLTEAFF.

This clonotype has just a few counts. The CDR3 sequence is CASSKPGTPAETQYF. The CDR3 nucleotides are TGTGCCAGCTCCAAACCCGGGACTCCGGCGGAGACCCAGTACTTC. The gene calls are TRBV12-3 or TRBV12-4 and TRBJ2-5; possibly TRBD2 for D (6 bases). There are 15 residues in the CDR3. V lost 8 bases and J lost 5, with 21 bases in between.

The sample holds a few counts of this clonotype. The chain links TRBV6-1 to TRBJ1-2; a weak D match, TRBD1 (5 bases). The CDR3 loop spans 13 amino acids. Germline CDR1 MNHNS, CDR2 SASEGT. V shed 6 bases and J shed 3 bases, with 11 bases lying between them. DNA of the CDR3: TGTGCCAGCAGATCGACAGAATACTATGGCTACACCTTC. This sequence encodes CASRSTEYYGYTF.

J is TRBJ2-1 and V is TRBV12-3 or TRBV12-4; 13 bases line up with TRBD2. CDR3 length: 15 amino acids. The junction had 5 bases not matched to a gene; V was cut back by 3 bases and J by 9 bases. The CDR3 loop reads CASSFLGLAGAEQFF. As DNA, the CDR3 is TGTGCCAGCAGTTTTCTTGGACTAGCGGGGGCTGAGCAGTTCTTC.

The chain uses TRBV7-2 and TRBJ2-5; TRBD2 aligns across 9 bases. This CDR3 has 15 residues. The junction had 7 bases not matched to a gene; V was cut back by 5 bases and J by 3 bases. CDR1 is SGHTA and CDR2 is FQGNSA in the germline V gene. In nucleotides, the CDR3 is TGTGCCAGCAGCGTTAGCGGGAGCGGTGAAGAGACCCAGTACTTC. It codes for CASSVSGSGEETQYF.

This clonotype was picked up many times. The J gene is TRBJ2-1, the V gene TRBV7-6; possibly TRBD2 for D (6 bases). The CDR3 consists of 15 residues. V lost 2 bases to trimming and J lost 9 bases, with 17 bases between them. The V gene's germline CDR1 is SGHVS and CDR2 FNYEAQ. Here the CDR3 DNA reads TGTGCCAGCAGCTTAACGGGGTCCGGGAGCGGTGAGCAGTTCTTC. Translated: CASSLTGSGSGEQFF.

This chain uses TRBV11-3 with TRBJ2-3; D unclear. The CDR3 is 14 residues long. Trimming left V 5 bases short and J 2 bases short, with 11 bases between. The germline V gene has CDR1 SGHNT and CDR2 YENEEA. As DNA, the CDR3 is TGTGCCAGCAGCGCCGAGCGTGACACAGATACGCAGTATTTT. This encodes CASSAERDTDTQYF. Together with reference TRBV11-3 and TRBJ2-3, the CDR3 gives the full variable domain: EAGVVQSPRYKIIEKKQPVAFWCNPISGHNTLYWYLQNLGQGPELLIRYENEEAVDDSQLPKDRFSAERLKGVDSTLKIQPAELGDSAVYLCASSAERDTDTQYFGPGTRLTVL.

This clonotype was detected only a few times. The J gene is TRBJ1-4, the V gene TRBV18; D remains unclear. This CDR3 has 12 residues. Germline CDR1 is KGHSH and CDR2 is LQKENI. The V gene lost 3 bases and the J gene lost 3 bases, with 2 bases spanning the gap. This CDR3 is CASSPANEKLFF. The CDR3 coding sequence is TGTGCCAGCTCACCCGCTAATGAAAAACTGTTTTTT.